This T cell receptor beta chain is drawn from a study of low-dose radiotherapy and immunotherapy resistance in tumors. Across the study: Per fraction, Cohort 1 was given 0.5 Gy every 2 weeks, for a total of 6.5 Gy. The study gave Cohort 2 1 Gy per fraction every two weeks, totaling 13 Gy over 26 weeks.

Each donor was administered nivolumab, ipilimumab, aspirin, low-dose cyclophosphamide and low-dose radiotherapy. Primers used for first-strand cDNA, a TRAV- and TRBV-specific set, covered both alpha and beta chains. The authors ran around 19 PCR cycles to amplify TCRs with a constant-region primer and V-primer adapter. TCRdb recomputed calls from the reads with MiXCR, one row per CDR3 protein. The repertoire consists of approximately 11,000 distinct CDR3 sequences, with more than 55% occurring once and the leading ten covering about 10%. Germline loops: CDR1 MNHEY, CDR2 SVGEGT. The length of the CDR3 is 15 residues. Trimming left V 7 bases short and J 0 bases short, with 13 bases between.

This chain uses TRBV6-2 or TRBV6-3 with TRBJ2-1; either TRBD1 or TRBD2 may fit D (5 bases each). The TCR sequence derives from a human donor with advanced metastatic prostate, ovarian, gallbladder or colorectal cancer (not recorded which). This table probably holds off-target reads from a library built for another chain. CDR3 in amino acids: CASNAGTSSYNEQFF. CDR3 bases: TGTGCCAGCAACGCCGGGACCAGCTCCTACAATGAGCAGTTCTTC.